A single sample gave rise to the 12 T cell receptor beta chains below, sequenced in a study of T cell changes during pregnancy in multiple sclerosis. Data came from immunoSEQ multiplex PCR; TCRdb stores just in-frame clones and leaves some out. The table records about 61,000 clones, 85% to 90% of them present only once. Material: peripheral blood, obtained in the first trimester of pregnancy. These receptors all come from a female donor in good health, enrolled as a control in a pregnancy study.

The rearrangement links TRBV18 to TRBJ2-5; possible D gene TRBD1, 5 bases. This CDR3 is built from 15 residues. The V gene lost 2 bases and the J gene lost 5 bases, with 15 bases spanning the gap. Germline CDR1 KGHSH, CDR2 LQKENI. CDR3 nucleotide sequence: TGTGCCAGCTCACCAGCGGCTCAGGGTCAGGAGACCCAGTACTTC. This codes for CASSPAAQGQETQYF. Drawing the rest from reference TRBV18 and TRBJ2-5, the complete variable domain is NAGVMQNPRHLVRRRGQEARLRCSPMKGHSHVYWYRQLPEEGLKFMVYLQKENIIDESGMPKERFSAEFPKEGPSILRIQQVVRGDSAAYFCASSPAAQGQETQYFGPGTRLLVL.

A few counts support this clone. The chain is built from TRBV6-5 and TRBJ1-2; D ambiguous. The CDR3 runs to 12 residues. Germline lookup yields CDR1 MNHEY and CDR2 SVGAGI. V lost 4 bases and J lost 2, with 5 bases in between. The CDR3 DNA sequence: TGTGCCAGCAGTTCGGGGAACTATGGCTACACCTTC. Translating it yields CASSSGNYGYTF.

This rearrangement joins TRBV13 to TRBJ2-3; TRBD2 matches 13 bases. Trimming removed 4 bases from V and 0 bases from J; junction bases left unmatched: 7. Germline V gene lookup returns CDR1 PRHDT and CDR2 FYEKMQ (reference sequence). The CDR3 spans 18 residues. The CDR3: CASSSGLAGDTSTDTQYF. The CDR3 nucleotides read TGTGCCAGCAGCTCCGGACTAGCGGGGGATACAAGCACAGATACGCAGTATTTT.

The chain carries TRBV19 and TRBJ1-2; no clear D gene. The germline V and J ends were trimmed by 6 bases and 4 bases, with 12 bases remaining between them. The CDR3 spans 13 residues. Germline CDR1 and CDR2: LNHDA and SQIVND (reference sequence). This CDR3 is CASRSLELYGYTF. The CDR3, as DNA: TGTGCCAGTAGATCACTCGAACTCTATGGCTACACCTTC.

This clone showed up just once. The J gene is TRBJ1-2, the V gene TRBV7-2; 9 bases align to TRBD1. The CDR3 is 16 residues long. J gave up 4 bases and V 1 base, and 7 bases lay outside the gene matches. Germline loops: CDR1 SGHTA, CDR2 FQGNSA. The CDR3 reads CASSLGGTGITYGYTF. CDR3 DNA: TGTGCCAGCAGCTTAGGGGGGACAGGGATAACCTATGGCTACACCTTC.

This clone occurred once. The CDR3 DNA reads as TGTGCCAGCAGCCAAGAGACGACTAACGCCTACAATGAGCAGTTCTTC. This codes for CASSQETTNAYNEQFF. The V and J genes are TRBV4-2 and TRBJ2-1; perhaps TRBD2 as D (5 bases). V lost 0 bases and J 2 bases, leaving 11 bases between the germline ends. Germline CDR1 LGHNA, CDR2 YNFKEQ. This CDR3 is 16 amino acids long.

The rearrangement links TRBV12-5 to TRBJ2-2; 7 bases map to TRBD1. The germline CDR1 and CDR2 sequences are LGHNT and FRNRAP. The CDR3 runs 16 residues. Losses at the gene ends were 2 bases for V and 0 bases for J; bases not matched to a gene: 3. The CDR3 coding sequence is TGTGCTAGTGGTTTGCCCGGGACAGCGAACACCGGGGAGCTGTTTTTT. Residues: CASGLPGTANTGELFF.

The chain is built from TRBV27 and TRBJ1-5, with 7 nucleotides matching TRBD1. J lost 4 bases, V lost 3 bases, and 3 bases had no gene match. The CDR3 extends over 14 amino acids. Germline V gene sequence: CDR1 MNHEY, CDR2 SMNVEV (reference sequence). The CDR3 DNA follows: TGTGCCAGCAGTTTTCAGGGGGGAAATCAGCCCCAGCATTTT. It is translated as CASSFQGGNQPQHF.

The chain combines TRBV30 with TRBJ1-1; D uncertain. CDR1 and CDR2 from the germline V gene are GTSNPN and SVGIG (reference sequence). This CDR3 has 14 residues. Trimming pared 0 bases from V and 4 bases from J, leaving 12 bases between. DNA for the CDR3: TGTGCCTGGAGTGTAACCGGGTTGGGCACTGAAGCTTTCTTT. It is translated as CAWSVTGLGTEAFF.

This clone was detected a few times. This chain connects TRBV5-5 to TRBJ1-5; 9 nucleotides agree with TRBD1. V gave up 4 bases and J gave up 3 bases; unmatched junction bases: 8. Germline V gives CDR1 SGHKS, CDR2 YYEKEE (reference sequence). The CDR3 extends over 16 amino acids. The CDR3 loop is CASSQRTGEYNQPQHF. The CDR3, as DNA: TGTGCCAGCAGCCAAAGGACAGGGGAATACAATCAGCCCCAGCATTTT.

The chain couples TRBV5-1 to TRBJ2-7, with TRBD2 identical over 7 bases. J was trimmed by 2 bases and V by 0 bases; bases with no gene match: 2. Germline CDR1 reads SGHRS; CDR2 reads YFSETQ. The CDR3 spans 14 residues. The CDR3 here is CASSLARGAYEQYF. CDR3 DNA sequence: TGCGCCAGCAGCTTGGCCCGGGGGGCCTACGAGCAGTACTTC.

This sequence joins TRBV6-1 and TRBJ1-5; 7 bases align to TRBD1. V lost 6 bases to trimming and J lost 7 bases; unmatched junction nucleotides: 9. The germline CDR1 and CDR2 sequences are MNHNS and SASEGT. The CDR3 is made up of 14 amino acids. The CDR3 coding sequence is TGTGCCAGCAGCCGGGACAGCTCAGGGCAGCCCCAGCATTTT. Its protein product is CASSRDSSGQPQHF.